The clone carrying this T cell receptor beta chain was observed a single time. Its antigen is unknown. This entry belongs to a study of cytomegalovirus exposure and HLA in healthy donors. V lost 4 bases and J 0 bases, leaving 10 bases between the germline ends. CDR1 is GTSNPN, CDR2 SVGIG, per germline (reference sequence). The CDR3 has 14 amino acids. Findings of the study overall: Subsequent analysis of the 120 or so validation repertoires found a tendency for first-cohort TCR clusters to co-occur. Associated with cytomegalovirus, according to the listing, were 150 to 200 TCR beta chains. Published work reported that the classifier diagnosed cytomegalovirus status with high specificity and sensitivity.

Using immunoSEQ multiplex PCR, the repertoire was profiled, and TCRdb retains in-frame clones only, with some absent. The data hold over 250,000 clones, with about 86% observed a single time. Donors came from a validation cohort of some 130 subjects, distinct from the first 666-subject cohort. The chain recombines TRBV30 with TRBJ2-1, with D unclear. Sequencing was performed on PBMCs. The receptor was derived from a woman aged 18-30 years in good health and CMV-seronegative. CDR3: CAWTGPSSYNEQFF. Written as DNA, the CDR3 is TGTGCCTGGACAGGTCCAAGCTCCTACAATGAGCAGTTCTTC.